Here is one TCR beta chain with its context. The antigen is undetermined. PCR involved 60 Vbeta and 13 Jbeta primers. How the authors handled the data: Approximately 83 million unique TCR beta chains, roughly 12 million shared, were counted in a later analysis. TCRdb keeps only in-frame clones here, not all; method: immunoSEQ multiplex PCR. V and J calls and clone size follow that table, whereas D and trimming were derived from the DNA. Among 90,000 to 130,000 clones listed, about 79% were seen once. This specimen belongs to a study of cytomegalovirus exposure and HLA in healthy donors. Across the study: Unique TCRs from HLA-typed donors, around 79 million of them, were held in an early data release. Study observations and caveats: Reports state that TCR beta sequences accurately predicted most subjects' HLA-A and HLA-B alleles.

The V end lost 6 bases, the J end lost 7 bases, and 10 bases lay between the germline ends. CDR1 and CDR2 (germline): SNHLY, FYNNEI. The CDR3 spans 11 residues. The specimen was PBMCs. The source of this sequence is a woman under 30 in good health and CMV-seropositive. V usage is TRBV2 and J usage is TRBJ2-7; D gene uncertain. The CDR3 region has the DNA TGTGCCAGCAGCCCGTCCAGGGAGCAGTACTTC. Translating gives CASSPSREQYF.